This T cell receptor (beta chain) was captured by sequencing in a study of T cell clonotyping in hematopoietic cell transplantation. Concerning this clone itself: Its antigen remains unidentified.

The CDR3 consists of 16 residues. Trimming left V 8 bases short and J 0 bases short, with 17 bases between. Germline loops: CDR1 SNHLY, CDR2 FYNNEI. The study's findings and limits: Recipient TCR diversity dropped after transplant; expanded clonotypes rose from day 30 to 180.

Method: immunoSEQ multiplex PCR; TCRdb's copy keeps in-frame clones and lacks some. This table has 35,000 to 45,000 clones, around 95% appearing once. This clonotype was obtained from a woman aged 50 to 65 in good health. Some clones in this sample may be carry-over from other donors' samples. The source material was peripheral blood mononuclear cells. V gene TRBV2 combines with J gene TRBJ2-1; D tentatively fits TRBD1 or TRBD2 (5 bases each). CDR3 region: CASFRDAQSSYNEQFF. The CDR3 bases are TGTGCCAGCTTCCGGGACGCCCAGAGCTCCTACAATGAGCAGTTCTTC.